This T cell receptor (beta chain) was identified in a study of blood T cells in healthy people across ages. As to this clonotype: What it binds is unknown.

Extractions gave at least 5.5 micrograms of total RNA per sample. Study-wide results and caveats: The authors considered diversity estimates from one million T cells to be underestimates. More naive CD4+ cells and higher diversity were found in long-lived than in aged donors.

Primers used in a second PCR of about 6 to 11 cycles were a sample-barcoded 5' primer and a J-beta primer mix. Each of the cDNA molecules was tagged by a template-switch adaptor with 12 random nucleotides. MiXCR, applied by TCRdb to the 5' RACE reads, yields one record per CDR3 protein. This sample has some 1.5 million distinct CDR3 sequences, with around 40% found just once. With 4 bases removed from V and 4 bases from J, the gap between germline ends came to 12 bases. The length of the CDR3 is 15 residues. Germline CDR1 reads SGHRS; CDR2 reads YFSETQ. This chain connects TRBV5-1 to TRBJ2-6, with a possible D match to TRBD1 (6 bases). Sequenced: blood. This TCR derives from a woman in her late teens or twenties in good health. The DNA of the CDR3 is TGCGCCAGCAGCCGAGCAGGGGACGGGGCCAACGTCCTGACTTTC. This sequence encodes CASSRAGDGANVLTF.